This TCR beta chain was recorded in a study of kidney transplant recipient with SARS-CoV-2 infection. This clonotype has at least ten counts. The CDR3 covers 14 residues. The V end lost 6 bases, the J end lost 2 bases, and 10 bases lay between the germline ends. From germline, CDR1 is ENHRY and CDR2 SYGVKD. MiXCR was run by TCRdb on the reads, yielding one entry per CDR3 protein. The table lists some 220,000 distinct CDR3 sequences, 29% of them singletons, with around 7.8% in the top ten. The TCR originated in a male patient aged 25 to 39 who had COVID-19 and was a kidney transplant recipient. Some T cells may be provided by the graft donor. This rearrangement joins TRBV10-3 to TRBJ2-2, with D possibly matching TRBD1 (5 bases). Source: a blood sample, taken at baseline and around day 120 from a kidney transplant recipient. CDR3 DNA sequence: TGTGCCATCAGACCGCAGGGTAACACCGGGGAGCTGTTTTTT. Translating it yields CAIRPQGNTGELFF.